This TCR beta chain was profiled in a study of blood T cell repertoires in COVID-19. Overall study context: Samples of COVID-19 (acute and convalescent) were obtained from the United States, Italy and Spain. From T cells, B-cell-depleted T cells, or PBMCs came the material, which was cDNA or gDNA.

How the authors handled the data: Reference gene primer amplification in the assay estimated nucleated cell counts. Here immunoSEQ multiplex PCR was the method, and the copy in TCRdb shows in-frame clones only, minus some. Clone size and the V and J calls come from that table; the DNA yielded D and trimming. The sample has about 67,000 clones, 85% to 90% seen once. Trimming took 0 bases from V and 6 from J, leaving 11 bases between them. Germline-derived CDR1 and CDR2 are KGHDR and SFDVKD. The CDR3 totals 15 residues. Sequencing was carried out using peripheral blood. The clonotype comes from a man over 45 with active COVID-19. This sequence joins TRBV24-1 and TRBJ2-1; possible D gene TRBD2, 5 bases. The CDR3: CATSDLRTRGNEQFF. The CDR3, as DNA: TGTGCCACCAGTGATTTGCGGACCCGGGGCAATGAGCAGTTCTTC.